Sequencing of this T cell receptor (beta chain) was carried out in a study of tumor-infiltrating lymphocytes in primary liver carcinoma. Study-level background: The cohort included men and women aged 30 to 69 years.

A remark on this clonotype: What it binds is not known. This may arise from a read error, as a much more abundant clone is one base away.

Unsorted whole blood supplied the RNA, and germline DNA was extracted too. None of the patients had received treatment, and all had chronic HBV infection. Study-level findings and limits: The study used bulk unsorted samples and so did not compare CD4+ and CD8+ repertoires.

Starting from around 500 ng of total RNA, TCR beta cDNA was produced with a primer in the constant region. Libraries covering TCR beta were generated through three nested multiplex PCR rounds (using a slightly modified ARM-PCR). TCRdb independently ran MiXCR on the multiplex PCR reads; one entry per CDR3 protein. Found here are about 330,000 distinct CDR3 sequences, 65% of them singletons; the top ten hold 5.5% to 7%. The TCR comes from a man aged 40-55 years with primary liver carcinoma and hepatitis B virus infection. The sequenced sample consisted of peripheral blood.

CDR3 nucleotide sequence: TGTGCCAGCAGTAGAGACAGGGCGGGCCACGAGCAGTACTTC. Its protein is CASSRDRAGHEQYF. The genes are TRBV6-5 and TRBJ2-7; TRBD1 matches 7 bases. The J segment lost 5 bases and the V segment lost 5 bases, leaving 9 bases of the junction unmatched. This CDR3 has 14 amino acids. Germline CDR1 and CDR2: MNHEY and SVGAGI.